These 21 T cell receptor beta chains originate from one sample sequenced in a study of tumor-infiltrating lymphocytes in primary liver carcinoma. The template, roughly 0.45 ug total RNA, yielded TCR beta cDNA made with a constant-region primer. Libraries covering TCR beta were generated through three nested multiplex PCR rounds (using a slightly modified ARM-PCR). Each of the first two PCR rounds ran nine to ten cycles with TRBV1-TRBV30 forward and C-beta reverse primers. MiXCR was run by TCRdb on the multiplex PCR reads, yielding one entry per CDR3 protein. The table includes 100,000 or so distinct CDR3 sequences, approximately 82% detected once. Bulk tissue was left unsorted, and RNA and DNA were co-extracted from approximately 20-30 mg of it. The sequencing input was liver tumor tissue from sampling region 3. Subset meaning: tumor region T3, left-lateral pole. The receptors come from a middle-aged man with primary liver carcinoma and hepatitis B virus infection.

This clonotype has just one count. An end of the junction does not agree with germline; a read error may underlie this. The chain has TRBV12-3 or TRBV12-4 and TRBJ1-1; D unclear. The CDR3 is 14 residues long. The CDR3 loop reads CASSLGLMSTEAFF. CDR3 coding DNA: TGCGCCAGCAGTTTAGGGCTCATGAGCACTGAAGCTTTCTTT.

This clonotype was recorded once. The CDR3 carries no conserved terminal phenylalanine or tryptophan, so it likely arises from a read error. The chain couples TRBV28 to TRBJ2-3, with D hard to call. This CDR3 region has 17 residues. The V and J ends lost 4 bases and 0 bases respectively, with 17 bases between them. Per germline, CDR1 MDHEN and CDR2 SYDVKM. The DNA for the CDR3 is TGTGCCAGCAGTTCCACCCTCGGGCGATCTAGCACAGATACGCAGTATTTG. As protein: CASSSTLGRSSTDTQYL.

A remark on this clonotype: Possible read error: a much larger clone is one base away. The chain joins TRBV11-2 to TRBJ1-1; D not certain. This CDR3 has 13 residues. Germline V gene lookup returns CDR1 SGHAT and CDR2 FQNNGV. The CDR3 coding sequence is TGTGGCAGCAGCTCAAGTCTGAACACTGAAGCTTTCTTT. Amino acids: CGSSSSLNTEAFF.

Turning to this clonotype: One junction end does not reproduce the germline sequence, and a read error may be involved. V gene TRBV6-2 or TRBV6-3 combines with J gene TRBJ1-1, with a possible D match to TRBD1 (6 bases). The CDR3 extends over 14 amino acids. Germline values: CDR1 MNHEY, CDR2 SVGEGT. This CDR3 is CANRRGGMSTEAYF. DNA for the CDR3: TGTGCCAATCGGCGAGGGGGGATGAGCACTGAAGCTTACTTT.

Regarding this clonotype: Compared with germline, one end of the junction differs, possibly owing to a read error. This rearrangement joins TRBV29-1 to TRBJ2-7, with D perhaps being TRBD1 or TRBD2 (6 bases each). Germline V gene sequence: CDR1 SQVTM, CDR2 ANQGSEA. The CDR3 runs 13 residues. The CDR3 region has the DNA TGTAGCGTTGAAGGGGGGCGGATCGACAAGCAGTACTTC. This sequence encodes CSVEGGRIDKQYF.

As to this clonotype: The CDR3 does not close with the conserved phenylalanine or tryptophan, likely indicating a read error. This chain joins TRBV29-1 and TRBJ1-2; 9 nucleotides agree with TRBD1. This CDR3 region has 15 residues. With V trimmed by 6 bases and J by 11 bases, 19 bases remained unmatched. CDR1 is SQVTM, CDR2 ANQGSEA, per germline. The CDR3 DNA follows: TGCAGCGTGGTCCCCCGCCTACAGGGGGCTTTTGGTTACACCTCC. Its protein is CSVVPRLQGAFGYTS.

This clonotype was seen just once. The junction does not match germline at one end; this may be a read error. The rearrangement links TRBV6-1 to TRBJ2-3; 7 nucleotides match TRBD2. The CDR3 spans 14 residues. Germline CDR1 and CDR2: MNHNS and SASEGT. CDR3 protein: CASGEGLGPDRQYF. DNA of the CDR3: TGTGCCAGCGGTGAAGGACTAGGTCCAGATAGGCAGTATTTT.

Details on this clonotype: The junction does not match germline at one end; this may be a read error. The rearrangement uses TRBV6-6 and TRBJ2-1; D uncertain. Germline CDR1 and CDR2: MNHNY and SVGAGI (reference sequence). The CDR3 spans 13 residues. The CDR3 loop is CACTSQSYNEQFF. CDR3 DNA: TGTGCCTGTACGAGTCAGTCCTATAATGAGCAGTTCTTC.

About this clonotype itself: A single base separates this from a much larger clone, so it may be a read error. The V call is TRBV5-1, the J call TRBJ2-4; TRBD2 might be the D (6 bases). Germline assignment: CDR1 SGHRS and CDR2 YFSETQ. This CDR3 spans 16 amino acids. In nucleotides, the CDR3 is TGCGCCACCAGCTCCTCCGGGACTCGAGCCAAAAACATTCAGTACTTC. Amino acid sequence: CATSSSGTRAKNIQYF.

Concerning this clonotype: A read error may be the cause here, since a much bigger clone is one base away. Here the CDR3 DNA reads TGCGCCAGCACCTTCGGACCGGACACAGATACGCAGTATTTT. Its translation: CASTFGPDTDTQYF. The rearrangement joins TRBV5-1 to TRBJ2-3; no definite D call. Germline CDR1 and CDR2: SGHRS and YFSETQ. This CDR3 is built from 14 residues. The V gene lost 6 bases and the J gene lost 2 bases, with 13 bases spanning the gap.

Remarks on this clonotype: This may be a read error: a much more frequent sequence differs by one nucleotide. This chain uses TRBV6-1 with TRBJ2-1; 9 bases align to TRBD2. CDR3 length: 15 amino acids. The germline V gene encodes CDR1 MNHNS and CDR2 SASEGT. The CDR3 coding sequence is TGTTCCAGCTCCCGCGGGAGGGAGCCCTACAATGAGCAGTTCTTC. Its protein product is CSSSRGREPYNEQFF.

Ten or more counts support this clonotype. A much larger clone lies a single base off, so this may be a read error. J is TRBJ1-1 and V is TRBV6-2 or TRBV6-3; the D gene is possibly TRBD1 (6 bases). Per the germline V gene, CDR1 is MNHEY and CDR2 is SVGEGT. The V end lost 9 bases, the J end lost 2 bases, and 10 bases lay between the germline ends. The CDR3 extends over 12 amino acids. CDR3 residues: CARGTRNTEAFF. The DNA of the CDR3 is TGTGCCAGGGGGACACGTAACACTGAAGCTTTCTTT.

This clonotype was seen a few times. The chain combines TRBV11-3 with TRBJ2-1, with D possibly TRBD2 on 5 matching bases. The germline gives CDR1 SGHNT, CDR2 YENEEA. This CDR3 is built from 17 residues. Trimming shortened V by 1 base and J by 1 base, and 14 bases separated the two germline ends. CDR3 loop: CASSLGFGGLSYNEQFF. The DNA for the CDR3 is TGTGCCAGCAGCTTAGGGTTCGGCGGGCTTTCCTACAATGAGCAGTTCTTC.

The V and J genes are TRBV6-1 and TRBJ1-2; D is ambiguous. The CDR3 sequence is 14 residues long. Germline CDR1 is MNHNS and CDR2 is SASEGT. V was cut by 3 bases and J by 9 bases, with 17 bases left in between. The CDR3 coding sequence is TGTGCCAGCAGTGAGATTCGGGATAATTATAGCTACACCTTC. This gives the protein CASSEIRDNYSYTF.

In regard to this clonotype: This sequence may be a read error, since a much larger clone differs from it by one base. This chain connects TRBV5-1 to TRBJ2-3; D may be TRBD2 (5 bases). V shed 10 bases and J shed 2 bases, with 14 bases lying between them. Germline assignment: CDR1 SGHRS and CDR2 YFSETQ. CDR3 length: 13 residues. The CDR3 DNA reads as TGCGCCTCAAGGATCGGGGACACAGATACGCAGTATTTT. This gives the protein CASRIGDTDTQYF.

The chain carries TRBV5-6 and TRBJ1-6; D possibly corresponds to TRBD1 (5 bases). This CDR3 region has 15 residues. Looked up from germline, CDR1 is SGHDT and CDR2 is YYEEEE. In DNA form, the CDR3 reads TGTGGCAGTAGATTGGCCCCTGGGGGGGGTTCACCCCTCCACTTT. It translates to CGSRLAPGGGSPLHF.

This chain uses TRBV29-1 with TRBJ1-1; D unresolved. The CDR3 loop spans 13 amino acids. From germline, CDR1 is SQVTM and CDR2 ANQGSEA. The DNA of the CDR3 is TGCAGGGCCGGGTATGGGCTGAACACTGAAGCTTTCTTT. This sequence encodes CRAGYGLNTEAFF.

Remarks on this clonotype: The junction and the germline gene differ at one end; a read error may be behind it. V and J are TRBV7-9 and TRBJ2-4; D perhaps matches TRBD2 (5 bases). Germline CDR1 SEHNR, CDR2 FQNEAQ (reference sequence). This CDR3 is 14 amino acids long. The CDR3 DNA is TGTACCAGCAGCCGCGGGCGGGTGGAGGAGACTCAGTACTTC. Encoded protein: CTSSRGRVEETQYF.

A word on this clonotype: One end of the junction does not line up with germline, which may come from a read error. The CDR3 region is CSVTLGLAGSYEQYF. CDR3 nucleotides: TGCAGCGTGACTTTGGGACTAGCGGGGTCGTACGAGCAGTATTTC. The chain employs TRBV29-1 and TRBJ2-7; TRBD2 aligns across 13 bases. This CDR3 is built from 15 residues. Germline lookup yields CDR1 SQVTM and CDR2 ANQGSEA.

The chain links TRBV12-3 or TRBV12-4 to TRBJ2-6; perhaps TRBD2 as D (6 bases). The CDR3 length is 21 residues. Trimming pared 8 bases from V and 0 bases from J, leaving 29 bases between. CDR3 sequence reads: CASCRIRLVHGRASGANVLTF. DNA for the CDR3: TGTGCCAGCTGTCGGATCCGACTAGTCCACGGTCGGGCCTCTGGGGCCAACGTCCTGACTTTC.

Regarding this clonotype: This may come from a read error, since a much larger clone is one base off. V gene TRBV5-1 combines with J gene TRBJ1-4; tentatively, D is TRBD1 (5 bases). The CDR3 spans 14 residues. Germline V gene lookup returns CDR1 SGHRS and CDR2 YFSETQ. In DNA, the CDR3 is TGCGCCAACAGCTTGCAAGGGGTTGGCGAAAAACTGTTTTTT. Amino acids: CANSLQGVGEKLFF.